This TCR beta chain was profiled in a study of regulatory T cells in long-lasting Graves disease. This clonotype was observed many times. Its antigen is still unknown. General observations from the study: The study found TRBV28, TRBJ1-2 and TRBJ2-5 favored in persistent disease.

Time point noted: newly diagnosed GD, antithyroid drugs for less than 3 months. The authors made the TCR library using RNA they extracted from PBMCs. Trimming removed 6 bases from V and 0 bases from J, with 11 bases in between. The CDR3 runs 14 residues. Investigators prepared the TCR beta libraries by applying iRepertoire HTBI primers and Arm-PCR of CDR3 regions. TCRdb processed the multiplex PCR reads anew with MiXCR; each CDR3 protein has one entry. The table has approximately 350,000 distinct CDR3 sequences, 10% to 15% seen once. The data were also submitted as part of a second study, on T cells in Graves' hyperthyroidism and ophthalmopathy.

The chain links TRBV12-3 or TRBV12-4 to TRBJ1-1; D is undetermined. This specimen consisted of peripheral blood mononuclear cells (PBMCs), obtained at new diagnosis, from a patient treated with antithyroid drugs. This clonotype was sampled from a woman aged 18-29 years with Graves disease. For the CDR3, the DNA is TGTGCCAGCAGCCTAAGACTTATGAACACTGAAGCTTTCTTT. Residues: CASSLRLMNTEAFF.